Listed below are T cell receptor beta chains from one sample, sequenced in a study of blood T cell repertoires in COVID-19. TCRdb's copy holds only in-frame clones and misses some; the assay was immunoSEQ multiplex PCR. The sample includes about 91,000 clones, about 90% of them seen just once. Material for sequencing was peripheral blood. These receptors originate from a man in his 70s with acute or convalescent COVID-19. CDR3s include the opening cysteine and the closing phenylalanine or tryptophan. The D gene is left open where the match is weak.

v_call: TRBV7-4
d_call: -
cdr3_aa: CASNTPPRGSDTGELFF

v_call: TRBV5-1
d_call: TRBD1
cdr3_aa: CASSLQGGSEKLFF

v_call: TRBV4-1
d_call: TRBD1
cdr3_aa: CASSPRQGNNSPLHF

v_call: TRBV3-1/TRBV3-2
d_call: -
cdr3_aa: CASSQGGAARETQYF

v_call: TRBV27
d_call: -
cdr3_aa: CASSPLRQTGQETQYF

v_call: TRBV6-5
d_call: -
cdr3_aa: CASSYSTGMDYGYTF

v_call: TRBV4-2
d_call: TRBD2
cdr3_aa: CASSQAAGGGLAGGSQETQYF

v_call: TRBV5-4
d_call: TRBD1
cdr3_aa: CASRMTGGVNYGYTF

v_call: TRBV6-5
d_call: TRBD1
cdr3_aa: CASRTDRGPTDTQYF

v_call: TRBV5-1
d_call: -
cdr3_aa: CASSLAPNRREDGYTF

v_call: TRBV6-6
d_call: -
cdr3_aa: CASRPGPSNQPQHF

v_call: TRBV7-2
d_call: -
cdr3_aa: CASSLSSGTDTQYF

v_call: TRBV6-1
d_call: -
cdr3_aa: CASSEGWERGLHF

v_call: TRBV6-6
d_call: -
cdr3_aa: CASMAADTQYF

v_call: TRBV19
d_call: TRBD1
cdr3_aa: CASSIRTGVAYEQYF

v_call: TRBV14
d_call: -
cdr3_aa: CASSPQTFGKLNTEAFF

v_call: TRBV6-4
d_call: -
cdr3_aa: CASSDSKGERSNQPQHF

v_call: TRBV7-6
d_call: -
cdr3_aa: CASSLLQGGNEKLFF

v_call: TRBV5-1
d_call: -
cdr3_aa: CASSYTTATGELFF

v_call: TRBV19
d_call: TRBD1
cdr3_aa: CASSIQGDTGELFF

v_call: TRBV18
d_call: -
cdr3_aa: CASSPGGAQETQYF

v_call: TRBV7-9
d_call: -
cdr3_aa: CASSLARQYGYTF

v_call: TRBV28
d_call: TRBD1
cdr3_aa: CASSPPGQAPWGTQYF

v_call: TRBV19
d_call: TRBD1
cdr3_aa: CASSIRATGTLHNYGYTF

v_call: TRBV7-2
d_call: TRBD1
cdr3_aa: CASSPGRGSAGPQHF

v_call: TRBV4-1
d_call: TRBD2
cdr3_aa: CASSQESRTSGGEYNEQFF

v_call: TRBV6-4
d_call: -
cdr3_aa: CASSDGGTEAFF